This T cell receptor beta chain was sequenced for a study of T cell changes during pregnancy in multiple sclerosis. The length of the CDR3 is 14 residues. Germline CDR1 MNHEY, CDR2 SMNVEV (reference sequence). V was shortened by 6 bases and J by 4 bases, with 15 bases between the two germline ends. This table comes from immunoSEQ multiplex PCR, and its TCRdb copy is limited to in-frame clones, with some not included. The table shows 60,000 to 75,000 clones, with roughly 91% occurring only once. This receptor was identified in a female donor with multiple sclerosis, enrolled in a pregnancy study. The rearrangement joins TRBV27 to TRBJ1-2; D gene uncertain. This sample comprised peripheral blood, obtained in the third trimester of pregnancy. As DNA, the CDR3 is TGTGCCAGCAGAAAAATACTAGCTAGCTATGGCTACACCTTC. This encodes CASRKILASYGYTF.